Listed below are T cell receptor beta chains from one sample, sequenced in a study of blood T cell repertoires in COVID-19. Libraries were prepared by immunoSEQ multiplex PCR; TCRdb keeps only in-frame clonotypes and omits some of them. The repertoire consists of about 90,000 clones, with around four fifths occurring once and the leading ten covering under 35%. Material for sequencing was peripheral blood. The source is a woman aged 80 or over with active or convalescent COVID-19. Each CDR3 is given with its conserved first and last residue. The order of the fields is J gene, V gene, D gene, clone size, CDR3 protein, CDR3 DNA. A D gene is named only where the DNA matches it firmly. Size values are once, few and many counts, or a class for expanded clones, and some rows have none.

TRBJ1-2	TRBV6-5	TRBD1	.	CASSTSQGAATF	TGTGCCAGCAGTACAAGTCAGGGGGCAGCGACCTTC
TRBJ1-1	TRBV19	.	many	CASTRGGSGEAFF	TGTGCCAGTACTCGTGGTGGAAGCGGTGAAGCTTTCTTT
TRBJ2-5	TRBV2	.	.	CASSPRSQTQYF	TGTGCCAGCAGTCCCCGGAGTCAGACCCAGTACTTC
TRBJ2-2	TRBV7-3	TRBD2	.	CASAWTSGTGELFF	TGTGCCAGCGCATGGACTAGCGGAACCGGGGAGCTGTTTTTT
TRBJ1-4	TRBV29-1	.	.	CSVGGGTNEKLFF	TGCAGCGTTGGGGGGGGCACTAATGAAAAACTGTTTTTT
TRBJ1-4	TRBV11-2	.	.	CASTPRGHEKLFF	TGTGCCAGCACCCCGAGAGGCCATGAAAAACTGTTTTTT
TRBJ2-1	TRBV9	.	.	CASSVGASRDEQFF	TGTGCCAGCAGCGTAGGAGCGTCTCGGGATGAGCAGTTCTTC
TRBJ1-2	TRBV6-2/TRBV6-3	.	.	CASSYRQHGYTF	TGTGCCAGCAGTTATAGACAGCATGGCTACACCTTC
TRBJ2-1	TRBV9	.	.	CASSEAAGAFVYEQFF	TGTGCCAGCAGCGAAGCGGCGGGGGCCTTTGTGTATGAGCAGTTCTTC
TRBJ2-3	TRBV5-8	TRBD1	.	CASSLGVTGSAGRVTDTQYF	TGTGCCAGCAGCTTGGGTGTGACAGGGTCCGCAGGACGAGTCACAGATACGCAGTATTTT
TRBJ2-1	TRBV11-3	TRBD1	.	CATTSRTGGYNEQFF	TGTGCCACCACCTCCCGGACAGGGGGTTACAATGAGCAGTTCTTC
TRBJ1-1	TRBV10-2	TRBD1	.	CASQGQGRTEAFF	TGCGCCAGCCAGGGACAGGGAAGAACTGAAGCTTTCTTT
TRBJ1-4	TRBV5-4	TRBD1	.	CASSLRTGKDEKLFF	TGTGCCAGCAGCTTGAGGACAGGGAAAGATGAAAAACTGTTTTTT
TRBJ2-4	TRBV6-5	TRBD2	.	CASRILAGENIQYF	TGTGCCAGCAGGATACTAGCGGGGGAAAACATTCAGTACTTC
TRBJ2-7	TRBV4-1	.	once	CASSRGASYEQYF	TGCGCCAGCAGCCGTGGAGCCTCCTACGAGCAGTACTTC
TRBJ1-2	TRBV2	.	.	CASSEIRGVYGYTF	TGTGCCAGCAGTGAAATCCGGGGTGTCTATGGCTACACCTTC
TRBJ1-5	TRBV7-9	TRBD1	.	CASSSGQGFNQPQHF	TGTGCCAGCAGCTCCGGACAGGGCTTCAATCAGCCCCAGCATTTT
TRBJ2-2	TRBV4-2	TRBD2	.	CASSQESSGGTGELFF	TGTGCCAGCAGCCAAGAGTCTAGCGGGGGGACCGGGGAGCTGTTTTTT
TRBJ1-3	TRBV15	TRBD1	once	CATSRDRGSGNTIYF	TGTGCCACCAGCAGGGACAGGGGATCCGGAAACACCATATATTTT
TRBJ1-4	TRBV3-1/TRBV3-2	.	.	CASSQGDMVGEKLFF	TGTGCCAGCAGCCAAGGGGACATGGTCGGTGAAAAACTGTTTTTT
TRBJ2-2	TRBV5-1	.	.	CASTPLFGDTGELFF	TGCGCCAGCACCCCCTTGTTCGGGGACACCGGGGAGCTGTTTTTT
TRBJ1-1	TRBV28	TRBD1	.	CASMGVGAGGTEAFF	TGTGCCAGCATGGGGGTTGGGGCAGGGGGGACTGAAGCTTTCTTT
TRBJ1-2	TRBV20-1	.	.	CSASRGANYGYTF	TGCAGTGCTAGTCGGGGGGCAAACTATGGCTACACCTTC
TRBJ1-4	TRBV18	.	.	CASSPPTGPGEKLFF	TGTGCCAGCTCACCACCTACAGGGCCAGGGGAAAAACTGTTTTTT
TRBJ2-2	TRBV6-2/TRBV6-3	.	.	CASSQTGPNTGELFF	TGTGCCAGCAGTCAGACAGGCCCCAACACCGGGGAGCTGTTTTTT
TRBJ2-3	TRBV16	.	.	CASSQYSPPRADTQYF	TGTGCCAGCAGCCAATATTCCCCACCGAGGGCAGATACGCAGTATTTT
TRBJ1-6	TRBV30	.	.	CAWRLGQYNSPLHF	TGTGCCTGGAGGCTAGGACAGTATAATTCACCCCTCCACTTT
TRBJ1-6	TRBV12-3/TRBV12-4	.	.	CASSLGGGSPLHF	TGTGCCAGCAGTTTAGGCGGGGGATCACCCCTCCACTTT
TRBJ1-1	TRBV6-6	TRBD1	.	CASSSGQTTMNTEAFF	TGTGCCAGCAGTTCGGGACAGACTACCATGAACACTGAAGCTTTCTTT
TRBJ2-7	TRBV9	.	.	CASSPRVGGEQYF	TGTGCCAGCAGCCCTCGGGTGGGCGGGGAGCAGTACTTC
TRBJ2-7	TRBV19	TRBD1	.	CASSLRTGGFYEQYF	TGTGCCAGTAGTCTCCGGACAGGGGGCTTCTACGAGCAGTACTTC
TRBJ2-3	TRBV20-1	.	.	CSAANWDTQYF	TGCAGTGCTGCAAACTGGGATACGCAGTATTTT
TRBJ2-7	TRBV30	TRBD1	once	CAWSTGGEQYF	TGTGCCTGGAGTACAGGGGGCGAGCAGTACTTC
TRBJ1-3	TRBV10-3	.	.	CAISFSREAGGNTIYF	TGTGCCATATCATTCTCTAGGGAGGCGGGAGGAAACACCATATATTTT
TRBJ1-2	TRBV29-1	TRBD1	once	CSVGDRGYGYTF	TGCAGCGTTGGGGACAGGGGTTATGGCTACACCTTC
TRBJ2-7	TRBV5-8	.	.	CASSSGQGIYEQYF	TGTGCCAGCAGCTCCGGGCAGGGGATATACGAGCAGTACTTC